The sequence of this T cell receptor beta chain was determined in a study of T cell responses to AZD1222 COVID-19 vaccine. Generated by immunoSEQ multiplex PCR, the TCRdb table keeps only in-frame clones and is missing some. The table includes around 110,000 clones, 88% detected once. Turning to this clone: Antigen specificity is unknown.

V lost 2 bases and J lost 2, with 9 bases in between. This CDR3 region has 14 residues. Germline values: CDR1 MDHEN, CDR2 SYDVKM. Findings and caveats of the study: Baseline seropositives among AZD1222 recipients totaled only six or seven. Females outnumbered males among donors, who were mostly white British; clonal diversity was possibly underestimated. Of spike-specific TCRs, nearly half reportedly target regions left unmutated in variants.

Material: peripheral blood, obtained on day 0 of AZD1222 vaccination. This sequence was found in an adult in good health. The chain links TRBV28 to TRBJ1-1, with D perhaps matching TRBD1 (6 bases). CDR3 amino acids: CASSLGGPNTEAFF. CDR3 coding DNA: TGTGCCAGCAGTTTAGGGGGGCCTAACACTGAAGCTTTCTTT.